The 8 T cell receptor beta chains given below trace back to one sample, sequenced in a study of technical replicates of blood from a few donors. Sequenced by immunoSEQ multiplex PCR; TCRdb stores in-frame clones only, minus some. Of approximately 70,000 clones in the sample, roughly 89% are singletons; the top ten hold 0.37%. Material: T cells isolated from PBMCs. These receptors all stem from a human donor in good health. Some clones in this sample may be carry-over from other donors' samples.

V usage is TRBV5-6 and J usage is TRBJ2-7; D may be TRBD2 (7 bases). The V and J ends lost 1 base and 7 bases respectively, with 18 bases between them. This CDR3 contains 15 residues. Looked up from germline, CDR1 is SGHDT and CDR2 is YYEEEE. CDR3 region: CASSLRGGMEGEQYF. DNA of the CDR3: TGTGCCAGCAGCTTGAGGGGGGGCATGGAGGGGGAGCAGTACTTC.

This clone was recorded only once. The CDR3 reads CASTRDNTFVTQYF. CDR3 DNA sequence: TGTGCCAGCACCCGGGACAATACCTTTGTTACGCAGTATTTT. The genes are TRBV11-2 and TRBJ2-3; a possible D gene is TRBD1 (6 bases). V was cut by 7 bases and J by 8 bases, with 19 bases left in between. In germline, CDR1 is SGHAT, CDR2 FQNNGV. The CDR3 is 14 residues long.

The gene calls are TRBV5-1 and TRBJ2-7; 11 nucleotides agree with TRBD1. The CDR3 extends over 15 amino acids. The trim removed 0 bases at V and 3 bases at J, leaving 2 bases unmatched. Per the germline V gene, CDR1 is SGHRS and CDR2 is YFSETQ. CDR3 in amino acids: CASSLGTGGNYEQYF. CDR3 DNA: TGCGCCAGCAGCTTGGGGACAGGGGGCAACTACGAGCAGTACTTC.

V usage is TRBV9 and J usage is TRBJ2-7; 10 positions agree with TRBD1. From germline, CDR1 is SGDLS and CDR2 YYNGEE. The CDR3 totals 17 residues. Trimming cost V 4 bases and J 0 bases; bases outside gene matches: 10. CDR3 sequence reads: CASSRATGQGSSYEQYF. For the CDR3, the DNA is TGTGCCAGCAGCCGTGCTACGGGACAGGGGAGCTCCTACGAGCAGTACTTC.

The rearrangement uses TRBV11-3 and TRBJ2-7, with 8 bases aligning to TRBD1. The V and J ends lost 0 bases and 3 bases, in that order; junction bases with no gene match: 4. The germline V gene encodes CDR1 SGHNT and CDR2 YENEEA. The CDR3 consists of 15 residues. The CDR3 nucleotides are TGTGCCAGCAGCTTAGAAGGACAGGGTGACTACGAGCAGTACTTC. The encoded protein is CASSLEGQGDYEQYF.

The genes are TRBV5-1 and TRBJ1-2; a weak D match, TRBD1 (5 bases). The CDR3 runs to 15 residues. Between the trimmed V and J ends, which lost 5 bases and 3 bases, there was a span of 17 bases. Germline CDR1 is SGHRS and CDR2 is YFSETQ. DNA of the CDR3: TGCGCCAGCAGGTTTTCACTCCTAGGGGACTATGGCTACACCTTC. It specifies CASRFSLLGDYGYTF. The whole variable domain, remainder taken from reference TRBV5-1 and TRBJ1-2, is KAGVTQTPRYLIKTRGQQVTLSCSPISGHRSVSWYQQTPGQGLQFLFEYFSETQRNKGNFPGRFSGRQFSNSRSEMNVSTLELGDSALYLCASRFSLLGDYGYTFGSGTRLTVV.

The gene calls are TRBV15 and TRBJ2-3, with D maybe TRBD1 (5 bases). V shed 3 bases and J shed 3 bases, with 7 bases lying between them. CDR1 is LNHNV and CDR2 is YYDKDF in the germline V gene (reference sequence). The CDR3 sequence is 13 residues long. CDR3 nucleotides: TGTGCCACCAGCAGGAAGGGGACAGATACGCAGTATTTT. Translated: CATSRKGTDTQYF.

V usage is TRBV2 and J usage is TRBJ2-1; the match to TRBD2 covers 7 bases. The CDR3 spans 12 residues. CDR1 and CDR2 (germline): SNHLY, FYNNEI. V dropped 5 bases and J dropped 11; count of bases not matched to a gene: 6. The CDR3 coding sequence is TGTGCCAGCAGTCCTCCGGGGGGAAAGCAGTTCTTC. Residues: CASSPPGGKQFF.